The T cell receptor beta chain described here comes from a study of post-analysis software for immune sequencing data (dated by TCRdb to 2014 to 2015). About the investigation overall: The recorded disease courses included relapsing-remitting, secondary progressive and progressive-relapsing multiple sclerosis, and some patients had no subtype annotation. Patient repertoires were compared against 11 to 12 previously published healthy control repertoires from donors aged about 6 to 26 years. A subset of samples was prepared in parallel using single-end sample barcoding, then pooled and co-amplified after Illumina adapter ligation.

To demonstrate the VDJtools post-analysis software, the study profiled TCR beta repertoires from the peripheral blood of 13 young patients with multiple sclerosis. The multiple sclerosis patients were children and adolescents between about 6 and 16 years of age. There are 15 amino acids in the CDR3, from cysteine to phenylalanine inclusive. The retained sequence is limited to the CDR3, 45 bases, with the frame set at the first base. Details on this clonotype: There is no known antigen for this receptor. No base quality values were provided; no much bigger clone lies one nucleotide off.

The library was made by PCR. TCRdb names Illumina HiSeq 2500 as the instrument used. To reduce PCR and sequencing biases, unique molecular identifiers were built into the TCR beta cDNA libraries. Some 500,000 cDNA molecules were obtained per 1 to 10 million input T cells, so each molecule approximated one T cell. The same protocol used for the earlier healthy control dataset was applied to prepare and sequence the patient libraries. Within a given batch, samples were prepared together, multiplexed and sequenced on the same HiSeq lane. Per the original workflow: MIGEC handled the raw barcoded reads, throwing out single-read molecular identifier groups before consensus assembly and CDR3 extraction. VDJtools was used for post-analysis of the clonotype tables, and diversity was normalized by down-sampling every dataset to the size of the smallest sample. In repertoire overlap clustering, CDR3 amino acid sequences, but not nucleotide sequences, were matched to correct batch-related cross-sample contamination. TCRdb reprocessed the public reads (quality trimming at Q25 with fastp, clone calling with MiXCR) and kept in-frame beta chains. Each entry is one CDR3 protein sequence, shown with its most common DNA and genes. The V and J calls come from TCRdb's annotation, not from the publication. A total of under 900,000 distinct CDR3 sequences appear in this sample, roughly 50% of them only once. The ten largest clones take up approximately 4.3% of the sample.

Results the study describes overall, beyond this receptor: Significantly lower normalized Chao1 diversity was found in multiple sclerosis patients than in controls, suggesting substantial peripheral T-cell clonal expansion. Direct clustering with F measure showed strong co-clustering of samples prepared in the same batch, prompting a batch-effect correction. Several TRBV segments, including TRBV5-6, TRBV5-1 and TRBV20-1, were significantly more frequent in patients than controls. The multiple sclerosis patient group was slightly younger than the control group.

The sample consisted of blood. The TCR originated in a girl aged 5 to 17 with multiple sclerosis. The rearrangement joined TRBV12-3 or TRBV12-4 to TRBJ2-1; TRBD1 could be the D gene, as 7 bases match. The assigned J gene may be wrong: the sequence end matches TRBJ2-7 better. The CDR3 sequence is CASSFAGQNYNEQYF. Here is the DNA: TGTGCCAGCAGTTTCGCGGGACAGAACTACAATGAGCAGTACTTC.